The entry below describes one TCR beta chain. The data were obtained in a study of blood T cell repertoires in COVID-19. Study overall: Samples of COVID-19 (acute and convalescent) were obtained from the United States, Italy and Spain.

The protocol was immunoSEQ multiplex PCR, while the TCRdb copy is restricted to in-frame clones and leaves out a portion. The sample consists of approximately 110,000 clones, about four fifths of them appearing once. Input material: peripheral blood. The TCR comes from a woman between 65 and 79 years old with acute or convalescent COVID-19.

CDR3 sequence reads: CASSPPSGGGGADTQYF. CDR3 coding DNA: TGTGCCAGCTCACCACCGTCGGGAGGTGGAGGGGCAGATACGCAGTATTTT. This chain uses TRBV18 with TRBJ2-3; 7 nucleotides line up with TRBD2. CDR1 is KGHSH and CDR2 is LQKENI in the germline V gene. After removal of 0 bases from V and 4 bases from J, the junction contained 10 bases not matched to a gene. CDR3 length: 17 residues.